This TCR beta chain was identified during a study of T cell repertoires in ileal Crohn's disease. Study background: Operated complications were stricturing disease (around 60%) and penetrating disease (approximately 39%). Findings of the study overall: Every patient over 26.8% clonality showed endoscopic recurrence.

CDR3 length equals 16 residues. V lost 1 base to trimming and J lost 5 bases; unmatched junction nucleotides: 8. From germline, CDR1 is SGHKS and CDR2 YYEKEE (reference sequence). In regard to this clone: Its antigen remains unidentified.

Libraries were prepared by immunoSEQ multiplex PCR; TCRdb keeps only in-frame clonotypes and omits some of them. The sample lists approximately 13,000 clones, around three quarters occurring once. The specimen sequenced was ileal tissue. The TCR sequence derives from an adult with Crohn's disease. This chain connects TRBV5-5 to TRBJ2-5, with 10 bases aligning to TRBD2. CDR3 nucleotide sequence: TGTGCCAGCAGCTTGTTAGCGGGGGGCTCGGGGGAGACCCAGTACTTC. Its translation is CASSLLAGGSGETQYF.